This TCR beta chain came from a study of T cell repertoires in cytomegalovirus infection. Study-wide results and caveats: Cumulative frequency of public TCR beta families picked out carriers of CMV plus the relevant HLA.

Germline values: CDR1 SGHKS, CDR2 YYEKEE (reference sequence). The J segment lost 1 base and the V segment lost 5 bases, leaving 20 bases of the junction unmatched. This CDR3 region has 19 residues. Via MiXCR, TCRdb re-called the reads, giving one row per CDR3 protein. The sample lists 650,000 to 900,000 distinct CDR3 sequences; about 30% were seen once. Notes on this clonotype: No antigen is known for it.

This sequence joins TRBV5-5 and TRBJ2-5, with 7 bases fitting TRBD2. The specimen comprised cultured CD8+ T cells from PBMCs, sampled from culture after CMV antigen stimulation. This TCR was recovered from a human donor in good health (CMV status not recorded). Some clones in this sample may be carry-over from other donors' samples. The CDR3 loop reads CASSYPGTTTYLPQETQYF. The CDR3 bases are TGTGCCAGCAGTTATCCCGGGACTACCACCTACCTACCCCAAGAGACCCAGTACTTC.